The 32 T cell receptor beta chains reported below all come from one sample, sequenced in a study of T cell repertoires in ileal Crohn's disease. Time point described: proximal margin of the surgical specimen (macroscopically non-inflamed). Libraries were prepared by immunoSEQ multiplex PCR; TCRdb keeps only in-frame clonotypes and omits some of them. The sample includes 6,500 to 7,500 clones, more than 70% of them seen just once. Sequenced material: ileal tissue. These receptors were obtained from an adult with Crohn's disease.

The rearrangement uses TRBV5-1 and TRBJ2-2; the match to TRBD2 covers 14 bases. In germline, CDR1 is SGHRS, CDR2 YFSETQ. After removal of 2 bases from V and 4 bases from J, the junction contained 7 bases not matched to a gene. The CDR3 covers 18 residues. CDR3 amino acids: CASSFLGLAGGFTGELFF. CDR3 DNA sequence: TGCGCCAGCAGCTTCCTAGGACTAGCGGGAGGATTCACCGGGGAGCTGTTTTTT.

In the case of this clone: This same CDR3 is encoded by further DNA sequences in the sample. For the CDR3, the DNA is TGTGCCAGCAGTCTCGACAGCAATCAGCCCCAGCATTTT. This translates into CASSLDSNQPQHF. This chain links TRBV6-5 with TRBJ1-5; D not resolved. Germline assignment: CDR1 MNHEY and CDR2 SVGAGI. CDR3 length: 13 amino acids. Trimming stripped 5 bases from V and 1 base from J, with 6 bases between.

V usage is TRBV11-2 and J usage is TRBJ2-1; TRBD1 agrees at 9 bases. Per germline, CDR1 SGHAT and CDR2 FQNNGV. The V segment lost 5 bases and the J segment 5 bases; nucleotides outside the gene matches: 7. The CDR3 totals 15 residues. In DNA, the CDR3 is TGTGCCAGCAGCCCCCGGGACAGGGCGCACAATGAGCAGTTCTTC. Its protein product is CASSPRDRAHNEQFF.

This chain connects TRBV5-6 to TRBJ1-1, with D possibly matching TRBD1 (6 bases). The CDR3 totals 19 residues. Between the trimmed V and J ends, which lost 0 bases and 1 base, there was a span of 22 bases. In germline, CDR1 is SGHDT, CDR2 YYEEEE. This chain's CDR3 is CASSLGSQGPFGRNTEAFF. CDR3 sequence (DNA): TGTGCCAGCAGCTTGGGAAGCCAGGGGCCGTTCGGAAGGAACACTGAAGCTTTCTTT.

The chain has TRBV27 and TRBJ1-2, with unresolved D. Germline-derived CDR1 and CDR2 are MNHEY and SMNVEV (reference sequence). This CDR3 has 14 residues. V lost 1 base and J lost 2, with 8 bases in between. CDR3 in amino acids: CASSLYRENYGYTF. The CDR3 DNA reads TGTGCCAGCAGTTTATATCGGGAAAACTATGGCTACACCTTC.

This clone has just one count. CDR3 residues: CASSASGQGQPQHF. DNA for the CDR3: TGTGCCAGCTCAGCATCGGGACAGGGTCAGCCCCAGCATTTT. The chain combines TRBV18 with TRBJ1-5, with 9 positions matching TRBD1. Germline values: CDR1 KGHSH, CDR2 LQKENI. J lost 6 bases, V lost 5 bases, and 5 bases had no gene match. This CDR3 is 14 amino acids long.

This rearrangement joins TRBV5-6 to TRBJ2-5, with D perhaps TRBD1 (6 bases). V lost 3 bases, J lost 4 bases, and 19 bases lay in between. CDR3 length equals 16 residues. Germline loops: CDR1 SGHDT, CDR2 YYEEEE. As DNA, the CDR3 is TGTGCCAGCAGCTCCCCACGACAGGAAAAAGCAGAGACCCAGTACTTC. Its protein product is CASSSPRQEKAETQYF.

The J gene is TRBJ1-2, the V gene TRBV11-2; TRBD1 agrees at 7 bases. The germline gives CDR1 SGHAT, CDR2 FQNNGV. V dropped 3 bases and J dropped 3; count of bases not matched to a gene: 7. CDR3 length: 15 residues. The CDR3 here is CASSLRTGSHYGYTF. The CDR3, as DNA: TGTGCCAGCAGCTTGCGGACAGGTTCTCACTATGGCTACACCTTC.

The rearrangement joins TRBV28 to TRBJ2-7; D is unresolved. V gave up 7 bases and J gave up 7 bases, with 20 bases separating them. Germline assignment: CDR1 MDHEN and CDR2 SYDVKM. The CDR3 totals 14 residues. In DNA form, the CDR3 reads TGTGCCAGCACCCGCAAATACGGAATGGGGGAGCAGTACTTC. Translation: CASTRKYGMGEQYF.

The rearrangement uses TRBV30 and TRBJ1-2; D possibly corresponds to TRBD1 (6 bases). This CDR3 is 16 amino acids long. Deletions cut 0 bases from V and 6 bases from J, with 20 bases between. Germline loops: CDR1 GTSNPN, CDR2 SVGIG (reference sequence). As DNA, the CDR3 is TGTGCCTGGAGTGTACCGGCAGGGGAGGAGGTTGATGGCTACACCTTC. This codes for CAWSVPAGEEVDGYTF. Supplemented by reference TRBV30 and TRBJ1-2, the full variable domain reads SQTIHQWPATLVQPVGSPLSLECTVEGTSNPNLYWYRQAAGRGLQLLFYSVGIGQISSEVPQNLSASRPQDRQFILSSKKLLLSDSGFYLCAWSVPAGEEVDGYTFGSGTRLTVV.

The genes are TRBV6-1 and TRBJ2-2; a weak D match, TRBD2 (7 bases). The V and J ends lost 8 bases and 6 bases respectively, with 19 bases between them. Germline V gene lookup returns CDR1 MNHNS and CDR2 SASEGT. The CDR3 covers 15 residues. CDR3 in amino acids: CASQGGGEEAGELFF. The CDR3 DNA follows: TGTGCCAGCCAAGGAGGGGGGGAAGAGGCCGGGGAGCTGTTTTTT.

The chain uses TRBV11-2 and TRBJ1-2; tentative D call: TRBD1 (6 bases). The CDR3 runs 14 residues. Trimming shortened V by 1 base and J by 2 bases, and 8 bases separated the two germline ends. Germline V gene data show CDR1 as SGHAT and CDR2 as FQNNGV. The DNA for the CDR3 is TGTGCCAGCAGCTTAGGCACAGGGAACTATGGCTACACCTTC. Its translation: CASSLGTGNYGYTF. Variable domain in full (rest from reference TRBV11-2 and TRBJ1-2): EAGVAQSPRYKIIEKRQSVAFWCNPISGHATLYWYQQILGQGPKLLIQFQNNGVVDDSQLPKDRFSAERLKGVDSTLKIQPAKLEDSAVYLCASSLGTGNYGYTFGSGTRLTVV.

The CDR3 region is CASTQGPVIYEQYF. The DNA for the CDR3 is TGTGCCAGCACACAGGGACCCGTTATCTACGAGCAGTACTTC. This rearrangement joins TRBV27 to TRBJ2-7; D may be TRBD1 (6 bases). Trimming shortened V by 7 bases and J by 3 bases, and 16 bases separated the two germline ends. CDR1 is MNHEY and CDR2 is SMNVEV in the germline V gene (reference sequence). This CDR3 has 14 amino acids.

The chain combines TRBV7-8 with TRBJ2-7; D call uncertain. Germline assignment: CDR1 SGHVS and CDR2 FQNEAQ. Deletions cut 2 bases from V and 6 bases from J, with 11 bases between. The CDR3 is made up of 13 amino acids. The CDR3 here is CASSLFSGSEQYF. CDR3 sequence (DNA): TGTGCCAGCAGCTTATTTTCCGGAAGCGAGCAGTACTTC.

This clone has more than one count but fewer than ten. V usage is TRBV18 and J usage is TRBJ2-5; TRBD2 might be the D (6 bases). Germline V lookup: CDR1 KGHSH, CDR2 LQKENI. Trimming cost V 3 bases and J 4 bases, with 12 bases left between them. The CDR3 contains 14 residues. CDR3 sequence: CASSPGSGGETQYF. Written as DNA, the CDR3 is TGTGCCAGCTCACCGGGTTCCGGGGGAGAGACCCAGTACTTC.

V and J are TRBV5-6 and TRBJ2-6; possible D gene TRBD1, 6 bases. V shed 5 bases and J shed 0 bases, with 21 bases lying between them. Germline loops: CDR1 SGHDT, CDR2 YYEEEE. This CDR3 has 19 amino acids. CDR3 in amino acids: CASSLSFNRVRSGANVLTF. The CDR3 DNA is TGTGCCAGCAGTCTGTCCTTTAACAGGGTGCGCTCTGGGGCCAACGTCCTGACTTTC.

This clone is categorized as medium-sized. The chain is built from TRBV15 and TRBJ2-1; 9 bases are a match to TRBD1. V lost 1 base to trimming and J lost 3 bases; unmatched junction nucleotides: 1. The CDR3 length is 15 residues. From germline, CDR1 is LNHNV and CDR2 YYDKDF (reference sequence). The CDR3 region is CATSRGTGDYNEQFF. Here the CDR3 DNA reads TGTGCCACCAGCAGAGGGACAGGGGACTACAATGAGCAGTTCTTC.

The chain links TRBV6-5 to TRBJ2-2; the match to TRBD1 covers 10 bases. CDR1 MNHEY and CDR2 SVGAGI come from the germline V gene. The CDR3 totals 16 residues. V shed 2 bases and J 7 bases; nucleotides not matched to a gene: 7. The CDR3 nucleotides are TGTGCCAGCAGTTACGCCGGGACAGGGGATATCGGGGAGCTGTTTTTT. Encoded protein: CASSYAGTGDIGELFF.

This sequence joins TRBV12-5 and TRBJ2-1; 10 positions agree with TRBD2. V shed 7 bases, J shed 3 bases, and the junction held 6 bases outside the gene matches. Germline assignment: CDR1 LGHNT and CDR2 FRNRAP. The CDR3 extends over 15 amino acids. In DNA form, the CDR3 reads TGTGCTAGTGCCTCCCGGACTAGCGGCTACAATGAGCAGTTCTTC. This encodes CASASRTSGYNEQFF.

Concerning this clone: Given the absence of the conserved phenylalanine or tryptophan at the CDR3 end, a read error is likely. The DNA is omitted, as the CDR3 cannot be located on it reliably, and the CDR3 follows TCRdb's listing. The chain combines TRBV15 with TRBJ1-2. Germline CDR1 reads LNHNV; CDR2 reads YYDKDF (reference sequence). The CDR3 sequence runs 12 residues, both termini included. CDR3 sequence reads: CATSRRMGAASL.

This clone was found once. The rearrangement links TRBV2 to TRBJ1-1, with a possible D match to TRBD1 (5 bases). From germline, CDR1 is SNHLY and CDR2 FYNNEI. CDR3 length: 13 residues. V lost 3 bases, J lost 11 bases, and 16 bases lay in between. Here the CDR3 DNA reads TGTGCCAGCAGTGAGGGGCAGGGCGGCGAGGCTTTCTTT. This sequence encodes CASSEGQGGEAFF.

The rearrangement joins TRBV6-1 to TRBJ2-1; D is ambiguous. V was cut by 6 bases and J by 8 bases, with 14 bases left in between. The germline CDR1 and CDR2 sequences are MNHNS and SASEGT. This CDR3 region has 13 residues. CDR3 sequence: CASRPITRDEQFF. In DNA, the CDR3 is TGTGCCAGCAGACCGATCACAAGGGATGAGCAGTTCTTC.

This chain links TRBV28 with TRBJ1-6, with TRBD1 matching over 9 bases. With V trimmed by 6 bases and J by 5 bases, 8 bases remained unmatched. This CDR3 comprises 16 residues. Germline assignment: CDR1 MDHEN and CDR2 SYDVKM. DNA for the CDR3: TGTGCCAGCAGGGAAACAGGGGGCGCGGATAATTCACCCCTCCACTTT. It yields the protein CASRETGGADNSPLHF. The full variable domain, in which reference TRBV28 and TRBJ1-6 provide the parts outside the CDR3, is DVKVTQSSRYLVKRTGEKVFLECVQDMDHENMFWYRQDPGLGLRLIYFSYDVKMKEKGDIPEGYSVSREKKERFSLILESASTNQTSMYLCASRETGGADNSPLHFGNGTRLTVT.

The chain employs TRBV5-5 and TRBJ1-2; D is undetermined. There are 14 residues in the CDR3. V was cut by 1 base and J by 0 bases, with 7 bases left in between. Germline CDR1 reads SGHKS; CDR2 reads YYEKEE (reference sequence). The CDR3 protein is CASSLRATNYGYTF. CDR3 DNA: TGTGCCAGCAGCTTGAGGGCAACTAACTATGGCTACACCTTC.

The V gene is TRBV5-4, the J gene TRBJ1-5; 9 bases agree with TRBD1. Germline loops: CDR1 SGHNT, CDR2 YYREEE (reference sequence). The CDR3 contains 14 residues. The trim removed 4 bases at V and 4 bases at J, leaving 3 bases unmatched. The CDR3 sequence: CASSIDRGNQPQHF. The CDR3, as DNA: TGTGCCAGCAGCATAGACAGGGGGAATCAGCCCCAGCATTTT.

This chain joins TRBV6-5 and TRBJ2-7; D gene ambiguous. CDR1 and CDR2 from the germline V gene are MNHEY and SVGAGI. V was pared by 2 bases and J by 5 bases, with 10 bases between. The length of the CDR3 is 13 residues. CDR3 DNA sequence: TGTGCCAGCAGTTACCCCGGACGACACGAGCAGTACTTC. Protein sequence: CASSYPGRHEQYF.

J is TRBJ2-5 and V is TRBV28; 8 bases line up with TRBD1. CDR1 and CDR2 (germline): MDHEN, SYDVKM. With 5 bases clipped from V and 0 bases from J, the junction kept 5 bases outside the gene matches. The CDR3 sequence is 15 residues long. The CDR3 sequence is CASSIPTGDQETQYF. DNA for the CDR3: TGTGCCAGCAGTATCCCGACAGGGGACCAAGAGACCCAGTACTTC.

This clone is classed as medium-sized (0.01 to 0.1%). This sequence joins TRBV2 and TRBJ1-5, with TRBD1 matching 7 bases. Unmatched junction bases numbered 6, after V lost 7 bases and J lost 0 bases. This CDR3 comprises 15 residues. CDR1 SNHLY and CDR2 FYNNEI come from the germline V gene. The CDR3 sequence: CASTSTGTSNQPQHF. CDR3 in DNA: TGTGCCAGCACTTCGACAGGGACTAGCAATCAGCCCCAGCATTTT.

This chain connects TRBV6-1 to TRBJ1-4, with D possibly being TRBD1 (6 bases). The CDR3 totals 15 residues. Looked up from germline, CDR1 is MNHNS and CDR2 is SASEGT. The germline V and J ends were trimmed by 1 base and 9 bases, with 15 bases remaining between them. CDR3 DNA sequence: TGTGCCAGCAGTGAAGACAGGGCCTTAGGTAAAAAACTGTTTTTT. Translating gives CASSEDRALGKKLFF.

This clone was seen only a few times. For the CDR3, the DNA is TGTGCCAGCAGTTCCCGCGAGGGGGCAGGTGAAAAACTGTTTTTT. This translates into CASSSREGAGEKLFF. The chain is built from TRBV28 and TRBJ1-4; 7 bases align to TRBD1. CDR1 MDHEN and CDR2 SYDVKM come from the germline V gene. With V trimmed by 4 bases and J by 7 bases, 9 bases remained unmatched. The CDR3 is 15 amino acids. Combining the CDR3 with reference TRBV28 and TRBJ1-4 gives the whole variable domain DVKVTQSSRYLVKRTGEKVFLECVQDMDHENMFWYRQDPGLGLRLIYFSYDVKMKEKGDIPEGYSVSREKKERFSLILESASTNQTSMYLCASSSREGAGEKLFFGSGTQLSVL.

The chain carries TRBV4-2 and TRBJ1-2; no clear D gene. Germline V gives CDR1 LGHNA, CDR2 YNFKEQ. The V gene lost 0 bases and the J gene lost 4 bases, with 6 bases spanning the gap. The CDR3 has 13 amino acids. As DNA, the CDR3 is TGTGCCAGCAGCCAAGATTCTGGCTATGGCTACACCTTC. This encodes CASSQDSGYGYTF.

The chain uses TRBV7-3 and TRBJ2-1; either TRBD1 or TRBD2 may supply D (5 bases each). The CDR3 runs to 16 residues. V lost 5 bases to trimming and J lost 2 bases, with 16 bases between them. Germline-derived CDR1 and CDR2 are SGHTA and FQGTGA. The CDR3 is CASSLTGTAAYNEQFF. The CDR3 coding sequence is TGTGCCAGCAGCCTCACCGGGACGGCTGCCTACAATGAGCAGTTCTTC.